These 32 T cell receptor beta chains were all obtained from the same sample, sequenced in a study of blood T cells in healthy people across ages. Using a J-beta primer mix together with a sample-barcoded 5' primer, a second PCR was run for roughly 6 to 11 cycles. TCRdb re-analysed the 5' RACE reads in MiXCR, keeping a single row per CDR3 protein. The sample yields hundreds of thousands of distinct CDR3 sequences, about 45% seen once. Sequencing was done on a sample of blood. Receptors originate from an elderly man in good health.

This chain links TRBV5-1 with TRBJ1-1; 7 positions match TRBD1. The CDR3 extends over 15 amino acids. CDR1 SGHRS and CDR2 YFSETQ come from the germline V gene. The trim removed 4 bases at V and 0 bases at J, leaving 6 bases unmatched. In DNA form, the CDR3 reads TGCGCCAGCAGCCGATCGCAGGGGGTGAACACTGAAGCTTTCTTT. Translated, it gives CASSRSQGVNTEAFF.

V usage is TRBV12-3 or TRBV12-4 and J usage is TRBJ2-3; TRBD1 or TRBD2 may be the D gene (6 bases each). Trimming removed 3 bases from V and 3 bases from J, with 13 bases in between. This CDR3 is built from 15 residues. As DNA, the CDR3 is TGTGCCAGCAGTTTCTCCCGGGGGCTGACAGATACGCAGTATTTT. This gives the protein CASSFSRGLTDTQYF.

As regards this clonotype: Since a much larger clone is just one base distant, this may be a read error. The CDR3 sequence is CASSLGRGSNERFF. DNA of the CDR3: TGTGCCAGCAGCTTGGGTAGGGGATCCAATGAGCGGTTCTTC. The chain couples TRBV5-5 to TRBJ2-1; a possible D gene is TRBD1 (5 bases). Germline assignment: CDR1 SGHKS and CDR2 YYEKEE (reference sequence). The CDR3 has 14 residues.

The V and J genes are TRBV4-1 and TRBJ1-5, with TRBD1 as a possible D gene (5 bases). V was clipped by 0 bases and J by 0 bases, with 18 bases between them. The CDR3 covers 19 residues. The germline V gene has CDR1 MGHRA and CDR2 YSYEKL. The DNA for the CDR3 is TGCGCCAGCAGCCAAGACCAAACTGCGGCAGGGACTAGCAATCAGCCCCAGCATTTT. It yields the protein CASSQDQTAAGTSNQPQHF.

The chain has TRBV24-1 and TRBJ1-1; tentatively, D is TRBD1 (5 bases). The ends were cut back, 1 base at V and 6 bases at J, with 8 bases in the middle. Germline CDR1 reads KGHDR; CDR2 reads SFDVKD. The CDR3 has 13 residues. As DNA, the CDR3 is TGTGCCACCAGTGATTTCAGGGAGTCTGAAGCTTTCTTT. The encoded protein is CATSDFRESEAFF.

This rearrangement joins TRBV7-2 to TRBJ2-5, with D unresolved. Judging by the DNA end, TRBJ2-7 fits better; the J call may be wrong. CDR3 length: 12 amino acids. CDR1 and CDR2 from the germline V gene are SGHTA and FQGNSA. CDR3 DNA: TGTGCCAGCAGCTTTACCCTTAACGAGCAGTACTTC. It encodes CASSFTLNEQYF.

The chain couples TRBV5-1 to TRBJ1-5; weak D call: TRBD1 (6 bases). Trimming removed 1 base from V and 5 bases from J, with 13 bases in between. CDR1 is SGHRS and CDR2 is YFSETQ in the germline V gene. CDR3 length equals 15 residues. The CDR3 bases are TGCGCCAGCAGCTTGTTGGGGGCGCGGGATCAGCCCCAGCATTTT. This gives the protein CASSLLGARDQPQHF.

The chain carries TRBV28 and TRBJ2-5; perhaps D is TRBD1 or TRBD2 (5 bases each). The germline V gene has CDR1 MDHEN and CDR2 SYDVKM. V was clipped by 4 bases and J by 5 bases, with 11 bases between them. The CDR3 is made up of 13 amino acids. The CDR3 region has the DNA TGTGCCAGCAGTTCTCCGGGGACGGAGACCCAGTACTTC. It encodes CASSSPGTETQYF.

The V and J genes are TRBV20-1 and TRBJ2-1, with 7 bases fitting TRBD2. The ends lost 7 bases at V and 7 bases at J; junction bases unmatched: 16. Per the germline V gene, CDR1 is DFQATT and CDR2 is SNEGSKA (reference sequence). CDR3 length equals 15 residues. The CDR3 is CSVAQGEGVGNEQFF. The DNA for the CDR3 is TGCAGTGTCGCCCAAGGGGAGGGAGTGGGGAATGAGCAGTTCTTC.

Remarks on this clonotype: One base away lies a much larger clone, so this may be a sequencing read error. This sequence joins TRBV6-5 and TRBJ2-7; D is undetermined. V lost 4 bases and J 12 bases, leaving 16 bases between the germline ends. The germline gives CDR1 MNHEY, CDR2 SVGAGI. CDR3 size: 12 residues. The CDR3 spells CASSSSGTRGYF. The CDR3 DNA reads TGTGCCAGCAGTTCATCAGGAACCAGAGGGTACTTC.

V gene TRBV30 combines with J gene TRBJ1-5, with D uncertain. Germline V gene data show CDR1 as GTSNPN and CDR2 as SVGIG (reference sequence). Trimming stripped 3 bases from V and 6 bases from J, with 12 bases between. CDR3 length: 13 amino acids. CDR3 nucleotide sequence: TGTGCCTGGAGCCCCCATGGAAGTCAGCCCCAGCATTTT. Translating it yields CAWSPHGSQPQHF.

This clonotype was observed a single time. This chain links TRBV10-3 with TRBJ2-6, with 9 bases fitting TRBD1. CDR3 size: 16 residues. V gave up 10 bases and J gave up 0 bases; unmatched junction bases: 7. CDR1 is ENHRY and CDR2 is SYGVKD in the germline V gene. CDR3: CATSGTGISGANVLTF. The CDR3 DNA sequence: TGTGCCACATCCGGGACAGGGATCTCTGGGGCCAACGTCCTGACTTTC.

The sample holds many counts of this clonotype. V and J are TRBV4-3 and TRBJ1-2; D remains unclear. CDR1 and CDR2 from the germline V gene are LGHNA and YSLEER. V was trimmed by 1 base and J by 0 bases, leaving 6 bases between them. The CDR3 has 14 amino acids. The CDR3 here is CASSQGTANYGYTF. CDR3 DNA: TGCGCCAGCAGCCAAGGAACAGCTAACTATGGCTACACCTTC.

The chain joins TRBV20-1 to TRBJ2-3, with 12 bases matching TRBD2. J lost 2 bases, V lost 0 bases, and 9 bases had no gene match. Germline values: CDR1 DFQATT, CDR2 SNEGSKA (reference sequence). The CDR3 has 18 residues. CDR3 nucleotide sequence: TGCAGTGCTAGAGATAGGGGTAGACTAGCGGGAGCCACAGATACGCAGTATTTT. Amino acid sequence: CSARDRGRLAGATDTQYF.

V is TRBV7-2 and J is TRBJ2-1; TRBD2 matches at 8 bases. The length of the CDR3 is 15 residues. J gave up 6 bases and V 0 bases, and 4 bases lay outside the gene matches. Germline V gene sequence: CDR1 SGHTA, CDR2 FQGNSA. CDR3 nucleotide sequence: TGTGCCAGCAGCTTAGCGGTACGGGAGGGCAATGAGCAGTTCTTC. It codes for CASSLAVREGNEQFF.

This clonotype occurred a few times. The CDR3 region has the DNA TGTGCCAGCAGCGGACGGGAGGGCAGCACAGATACGCAGTATTTT. Amino acids: CASSGREGSTDTQYF. The rearrangement joins TRBV9 to TRBJ2-3; 8 nucleotides line up with TRBD2. Germline CDR1 is SGDLS and CDR2 is YYNGEE. V dropped 3 bases and J dropped 0; count of bases not matched to a gene: 3. CDR3 size: 15 residues.

Concerning this clonotype itself: This may stem from a read error, because a much larger clone lies one nucleotide away. This sequence joins TRBV5-1 and TRBJ2-5; 9 bases fit TRBD2. This CDR3 region has 15 residues. V dropped 4 bases and J dropped 9; count of bases not matched to a gene: 13. Per the germline V gene, CDR1 is SGHRS and CDR2 is YFSETQ. Here the CDR3 DNA reads TGCGCCAGCAGCCCACTAGCGGGTCTGGGGGAGGCCCAGTACTTC. This sequence encodes CASSPLAGLGEAQYF.

This chain's CDR3 is CASSQDTGVGPQHF. The DNA for the CDR3 is TGCGCCAGCAGCCAAGATACGGGCGTGGGGCCCCAGCATTTT. The rearrangement links TRBV4-3 to TRBJ1-5; D unclear. The germline V gene encodes CDR1 LGHNA and CDR2 YSLEER. The CDR3 is made up of 14 amino acids. Trimming took off 0 bases at V and 9 bases at J, with 12 bases between the two ends.

This sequence joins TRBV29-1 and TRBJ1-5, with 8 positions matching TRBD1. V was pared by 6 bases and J by 2 bases, with 9 bases of the junction left unmatched. The CDR3 has 15 residues. CDR1 and CDR2 from the germline V gene are SQVTM and ANQGSEA. The CDR3: CSVADRAEGNQPQHF. Written as DNA, the CDR3 is TGCAGCGTCGCGGACAGGGCCGAGGGCAATCAGCCCCAGCATTTT.

This clonotype was picked up a small number of times. The V gene is TRBV20-1, the J gene TRBJ2-1, with 11 bases lining up with TRBD2. The better agreement between TRBJ2-7 and the DNA end casts doubt on the J call. Germline V gene lookup returns CDR1 DFQATT and CDR2 SNEGSKA (reference sequence). CDR3 length: 16 amino acids. CDR3 loop: CSARDRTSGSYNEQYF. CDR3 sequence (DNA): TGCAGTGCTAGAGACCGGACTAGCGGGTCCTACAATGAGCAGTACTTC.

The rearrangement joins TRBV20-1 to TRBJ2-5, with D possibly being TRBD2 (6 bases). CDR1 is DFQATT and CDR2 is SNEGSKA in the germline V gene (reference sequence). The CDR3 contains 13 residues. The DNA for the CDR3 is TGCTCATGGGGGGATAGGGGCTTAGAGACCCAGTACTTC. Amino acid sequence: CSWGDRGLETQYF.

Concerning this clonotype itself: At one of its ends the junction is not consistent with the germline gene, which may arise from a read error. The chain uses TRBV4-3 and TRBJ1-2, with 8 nucleotides matching TRBD1. Germline V CDR1 and CDR2: LGHNA, YSLEER. This CDR3 region has 17 residues. CDR3 DNA sequence: TGCGCCAGCAGCCAAGATTTAGCCCAGGGGGCCAACTATGGTTACACCTTC. Protein sequence: CASSQDLAQGANYGYTF.

In its sample, this clonotype was seen a few times. The V call is TRBV6-1, the J call TRBJ2-3; 8 bases are a match to TRBD1. The germline gives CDR1 MNHNS, CDR2 SASEGT. The V gene end was trimmed by 11 bases and the J gene end by 5 bases; junction bases not matched to a gene: 12. The CDR3 consists of 14 residues. The DNA of the CDR3 is TGTGCCGGGGCAGGGGGCGATCTGGTAGATACGCAGTATTTT. Its translation is CAGAGGDLVDTQYF.

The genes are TRBV20-1 and TRBJ2-3, with D perhaps matching TRBD1 (6 bases). From germline, CDR1 is DFQATT and CDR2 SNEGSKA (reference sequence). The V and J ends lost 6 bases and 5 bases respectively, with 15 bases between them. CDR3 length: 13 amino acids. CDR3 bases: TGCAGTGCCTCGGGGCAGGGGATAGATACGCAGTATTTT. As protein: CSASGQGIDTQYF.

The CDR3 protein is CASSLAPSGNRGDTQYF. CDR3 DNA: TGTGCCAGCAGCTTGGCCCCTAGCGGGAACCGCGGAGATACGCAGTATTTT. This chain connects TRBV5-6 to TRBJ2-3, with 9 bases fitting TRBD2. Trimming cost V 0 bases and J 5 bases; bases outside gene matches: 10. Per the germline V gene, CDR1 is SGHDT and CDR2 is YYEEEE. This CDR3 has 17 residues. The entire variable domain, with the rest obtained from reference TRBV5-6 and TRBJ2-3, is as follows: DAGVTQSPTHLIKTRGQQVTLRCSPKSGHDTVSWYQQALGQGPQFIFQYYEEEERQRGNFPDRFSGHQFPNYSSELNVNALLLGDSALYLCASSLAPSGNRGDTQYFGPGTRLTVL.

This chain joins TRBV28 and TRBJ2-4, with D possibly TRBD2 on 5 matching bases. The J call may not be correct, given that the DNA end is closer to TRBJ2-5. Looked up from germline, CDR1 is MDHEN and CDR2 is SYDVKM. This CDR3 has 13 residues. CDR3 sequence reads: CASSFQLGETQYF. The CDR3 DNA reads TGTGCCAGCAGTTTCCAACTAGGAGAGACCCAGTACTTC.

This clonotype showed up many times. The V and J genes are TRBV14 and TRBJ2-1; no clear D. V lost 1 base and J 10 bases, leaving 8 bases between the germline ends. The CDR3 loop spans 12 amino acids. Looked up from germline, CDR1 is SGHDN and CDR2 is FVKESK. The CDR3 coding sequence is TGTGCCAGCAGCCAAGGGGTCGGGGAGCAGTTCTTC. It is translated as CASSQGVGEQFF.

This chain uses TRBV7-2 with TRBJ2-1, with a possible D match to TRBD2 (5 bases). Trimming removed 5 bases from V and 0 bases from J, with 11 bases in between. The CDR3 is made up of 15 amino acids. Germline V gene data show CDR1 as SGHTA and CDR2 as FQGNSA. This chain's CDR3 is CASSRAVSSYNEQFF. The DNA for the CDR3 is TGTGCCAGCAGCCGAGCGGTAAGCTCCTACAATGAGCAGTTCTTC.

This clonotype was picked up a small number of times. CDR3 in DNA: TGTGCCAGCAGCCAAGCAACCCTCAAGAACAATGAGCAGTTCTTC. Its translation is CASSQATLKNNEQFF. The V gene is TRBV3-1, the J gene TRBJ2-1; D ambiguous. Trimming left V 1 base short and J 5 bases short, with 12 bases between. Germline CDR1 and CDR2: LGHDT and YNNKEL (reference sequence). This CDR3 has 15 residues.

At least ten counts were recorded for this clonotype. This chain links TRBV7-2 with TRBJ1-3, with D possibly being TRBD1 (5 bases). V lost 0 bases to trimming and J lost 4 bases, with 13 bases between them. The CDR3 is made up of 16 amino acids. Germline V CDR1 and CDR2: SGHTA, FQGNSA. The CDR3 sequence: CASSLAVRDAGNTIYF. DNA of the CDR3: TGTGCCAGCAGCTTAGCGGTCAGGGACGCCGGAAACACCATATATTTT.

The chain couples TRBV25-1 to TRBJ2-6, with TRBD1 as a possible D gene (5 bases). The V end lost 3 bases, the J end lost 2 bases, and 17 bases lay between the germline ends. CDR3 length: 18 amino acids. CDR1 and CDR2 from the germline V gene are MGHDK and SYGVNS. CDR3 coding DNA: TGTGCCAGCAGTGATGAAGGCAGGGATCATCCTGGGGCCAACGTCCTGACTTTC. This gives the protein CASSDEGRDHPGANVLTF.

On this clonotype: At one end, the junction sequence differs from germline, possibly due to a read error. This sequence joins TRBV20-1 and TRBJ1-6, with D hard to call. CDR1 and CDR2 from the germline V gene are DFQATT and SNEGSKA (reference sequence). The CDR3 runs to 13 residues. CDR3 in amino acids: CSARGLPNSPLHF. CDR3 in DNA: TGCAGTGCCAGAGGACTGCCTAATTCACCCCTCCACTTT.